This entry lists 8 T cell receptor beta chains sequenced from one sample in a study of OX40 agonist ivuxolimab in advanced cancers. Repertoires were generated with immunoSEQ multiplex PCR, while TCRdb's copy carries only in-frame clones and drops some. The sample contains about 74,000 clones, less than 90% of which appear only once. The sequences come from CD4+ or CD8+ T cells sorted from blood, collected in a trial of the OX40 agonist ivuxolimab. These TCRs come from an adult with an advanced solid tumor such as melanoma, head and neck, liver or kidney cancer.

The rearrangement links TRBV5-4 to TRBJ1-1; D gene ambiguous. V dropped 3 bases and J dropped 0 bases, with 12 bases sitting between them. Per the germline V gene, CDR1 is SGHNT and CDR2 is YYREEE (reference sequence). CDR3 length: 15 residues. CDR3 bases: TGTGCCAGCAGCTCCATCAACCAACTGAACACTGAAGCTTTCTTT. It encodes CASSSINQLNTEAFF. Full variable domain (rest looked up from reference TRBV5-4 and TRBJ1-1): ETGVTQSPTHLIKTRGQQVTLRCSSQSGHNTVSWYQQALGQGPQFIFQYYREEENGRGNFPPRFSGLQFPNYSSELNVNALELDDSALYLCASSSINQLNTEAFFGQGTRLTVV.

This clone was recorded once. This chain connects TRBV4-2 to TRBJ2-7; D is possibly TRBD2 (5 bases). The germline V and J ends were trimmed by 5 bases and 0 bases, with 14 bases remaining between them. Germline lookup yields CDR1 LGHNA and CDR2 YNFKEQ. The CDR3 loop spans 15 amino acids. The CDR3: CASSTSSGISYEQYF. As DNA, the CDR3 is TGTGCCAGCAGCACGTCCTCGGGGATCTCCTACGAGCAGTACTTC.

The chain has TRBV7-9 and TRBJ2-7; D unclear. V was trimmed by 5 bases and J by 5 bases, leaving 10 bases between them. The CDR3 has 12 amino acids. Germline-derived CDR1 and CDR2 are SEHNR and FQNEAQ (reference sequence). CDR3 DNA: TGTGCCAGCAGCCACTCCGTCCACGAGCAGTACTTC. Translating gives CASSHSVHEQYF.

The count of this clone is one. The CDR3 DNA reads TGTGCCAGCAGCTTAGATGGGGGCGATACGCAGTATTTT. Residues: CASSLDGGDTQYF. This sequence joins TRBV7-9 and TRBJ2-3; D is possibly TRBD1 (6 bases). Germline CDR1 is SEHNR and CDR2 is FQNEAQ (reference sequence). The V and J ends lost 1 base and 6 bases respectively, with 8 bases between them. The CDR3 has 13 residues. The variable domain in full, completed from reference TRBV7-9 and TRBJ2-3, reads DTGVSQNPRHKITKRGQNVTFRCDPISEHNRLYWYRQTLGQGPEFLTYFQNEAQLEKSRLLSDRFSAERPKGSFSTLEIQRTEQGDSAMYLCASSLDGGDTQYFGPGTRLTVL.

The chain has TRBV28 and TRBJ2-7; D may match TRBD1 or TRBD2 (6 bases each). This CDR3 has 14 residues. The ends were cut back, 5 bases at V and 6 bases at J, with 17 bases in the middle. Germline V gives CDR1 MDHEN, CDR2 SYDVKM. The CDR3 here is CASSAQFRGREQYF. CDR3 DNA sequence: TGTGCCAGCAGTGCCCAGTTCCGGGGGCGCGAGCAGTACTTC.

The table lists this clone with a count of one. The chain couples TRBV6-5 to TRBJ1-1; TRBD1 is a possible D gene (5 bases). The ends were cut back, 1 base at V and 8 bases at J, with 20 bases in the middle. Germline V gives CDR1 MNHEY, CDR2 SVGAGI. This CDR3 contains 16 residues. The CDR3 protein is CASSYLGVRVGNEAFF. The DNA of the CDR3 is TGTGCCAGCAGTTACTTGGGGGTTAGGGTCGGTAACGAAGCTTTCTTT.

J is TRBJ2-2 and V is TRBV7-3; the D is unclear. Between the trimmed V and J ends, which lost 0 bases and 5 bases, there was a span of 10 bases. The CDR3 extends over 15 amino acids. Germline CDR1 reads SGHTA; CDR2 reads FQGTGA. For the CDR3, the DNA is TGTGCCAGCAGCTTAACGGGTTTTAGGACCGGGGAGCTGTTTTTT. Translating gives CASSLTGFRTGELFF.

The chain has TRBV7-8 and TRBJ1-5; D is unclear. Trimming took off 4 bases at V and 4 bases at J, with 14 bases between the two ends. Germline V gives CDR1 SGHVS, CDR2 FQNEAQ. The CDR3 contains 15 residues. As DNA, the CDR3 is TGTGCCAGCAGCTCCTCCTCCCACCGTAATCAGCCCCAGCATTTT. This translates into CASSSSSHRNQPQHF.